One T cell receptor (beta chain) is described in this entry. Its antigen is currently unknown. This sample is part of a study of cytomegalovirus exposure and HLA in healthy donors. General study results and limits: An analysis was carried out at a later point. It showed that HLA-associated TCR beta chains were more clonally expanded than equally common non-associated chains. Rates of TCR association differed by HLA locus in a later analysis, with DRB1 highest and HLA-C lowest. Rare sequences made up most TCRs, while some public TCRs were found in many donors. Most of the TCR beta V segments (in an earlier analysis) were productive either about 87% or about 30% of the time.

The CDR3 runs to 13 residues. Germline V gene sequence: CDR1 MDHEN, CDR2 SYDVKM. The germline V and J ends were trimmed by 2 bases and 5 bases, with 7 bases remaining between them. The PCR employed 60 Vbeta primers together with 13 Jbeta primers. Generated by immunoSEQ multiplex PCR, the TCRdb table keeps only in-frame clones and is missing some. Seen here are 150,000 or so clones, about four fifths observed once, and the top ten hold about 1%. This receptor was taken from a man in his thirties or forties in good health and CMV-seronegative. V and J are TRBV28 and TRBJ2-4; D unclear. The sequenced sample was PBMCs. In DNA form, the CDR3 reads TGTGCCAGCAGTTTAGCGGATCAAAACATTCAGTACTTC. It yields the protein CASSLADQNIQYF.